This TCR beta chain was profiled in a study of T cells in Graves' hyperthyroidism and ophthalmopathy. Study background: Peripheral blood collection took place at initial diagnosis, before any treatment. Study-level results: A median 6.5 months before onset, the model predicted ophthalmopathy. Blood samples included most of the expanded thyroid clonotypes exceeding 0.001.

This clonotype has ten or more counts. The antigen remains unidentified. V lost 0 bases and J lost 2, with 12 bases in between. This CDR3 is built from 15 residues. Germline lookup yields CDR1 SGHRS and CDR2 YFSETQ. Ophthalmopathy cases scored 3 or more on the Clinical Activity Score and 4 or more on NOSPECS grade, with duration below 3 months. TCR beta CDR3 sequences were amplified from RNA transcripts. A set of HTBI primers served as the primers for a first-round RT-PCR of the TCR CDR3. Each CDR3 protein is one row after TCRdb ran MiXCR on the multiplex PCR reads. The repertoire has a few hundred thousand distinct CDR3 sequences, roughly 14% of them found once; the top ten carry around 19%.

The clonotype was recovered from a woman younger than 45 with Graves' ophthalmopathy. V is TRBV5-1 and J is TRBJ2-7; D ambiguous. Sequenced input: blood. CDR3 coding DNA: TGCGCCAGCAGCTTGGATTTGGCAGGCACCTACGAGCAGTACTTC. Its translation is CASSLDLAGTYEQYF.